The 22 T cell receptor beta chains presented below share a single source sample, sequenced in a study of blood T cells in healthy people across ages. Then a second PCR, running roughly 7 to 11 cycles, was carried out with a sample-barcoded 5' primer and a J-beta primer mix. A single record per CDR3 protein comes from TCRdb applying MiXCR to the 5' RACE reads. The sample shows 1.5 million to 2 million distinct CDR3 sequences, over 25% of them seen only once. The sequenced sample was blood. These receptors were obtained from a woman under 40 in good health.

This clonotype was seen a handful of times. V is TRBV5-5 and J is TRBJ1-6; D is ambiguous. V dropped 1 base and J dropped 0 bases, with 11 bases sitting between them. This CDR3 spans 17 amino acids. Germline assignment: CDR1 SGHKS and CDR2 YYEKEE (reference sequence). This CDR3 reads CASSLYQASSYNSPLHF. CDR3 DNA: TGTGCCAGCAGCTTGTATCAGGCGAGCTCCTATAATTCACCCCTCCACTTT.

This clonotype was seen more than once but under ten times. The V and J genes are TRBV24-1 and TRBJ2-4; 11 positions match TRBD1. Germline CDR1 and CDR2: KGHDR and SFDVKD. V lost 4 bases to trimming and J lost 8 bases; unmatched junction nucleotides: 6. CDR3 length: 15 residues. CDR3 DNA sequence: TGTGCCACCAGTGACCCCGGACAGGGGGCGGACATTCAGTACTTC. It encodes CATSDPGQGADIQYF.

To note about this clonotype: The final CDR3 position lacks the conserved phenylalanine or tryptophan, pointing to a likely read error. This chain joins TRBV6-2 or TRBV6-3 and TRBJ2-3, with TRBD1 matching 9 bases. This CDR3 has 13 amino acids. V trimming: 7 bases; J trimming: 6 bases; junction bases outside the gene matches: 5. CDR1 is MNHEY and CDR2 is SVGEGT in the germline V gene. Here the CDR3 reads CASTRQGGDTQYL. CDR3 coding DNA: TGTGCCAGCACGCGACAGGGGGGCGATACGCAGTATTTG.

This rearrangement joins TRBV7-6 to TRBJ2-3; D is undetermined. The V gene's germline CDR1 is SGHVS and CDR2 FNYEAQ. This CDR3 has 12 amino acids. V lost 8 bases, J lost 1 base, and 7 bases lay in between. The CDR3 spells CASGAGTDTQYF. In DNA, the CDR3 is TGTGCCAGCGGCGCAGGCACAGATACGCAGTATTTT.

The sample holds a few counts of this clonotype. This rearrangement joins TRBV5-1 to TRBJ2-1; 7 bases match TRBD2. The trim removed 5 bases at V and 5 bases at J, leaving 13 bases unmatched. Germline loops: CDR1 SGHRS, CDR2 YFSETQ. CDR3 length: 16 residues. In nucleotides, the CDR3 is TGCGCCAGCAGTTCGGTTCCGAGCGGGGCAAACAATGAGCAGTTCTTC. Its translation: CASSSVPSGANNEQFF.

This clonotype occurred a few times. The genes are TRBV5-1 and TRBJ2-7, with D tentatively TRBD2 (5 bases). This CDR3 is 15 amino acids long. V gave up 0 bases and J gave up 2 bases, with 12 bases separating them. Looked up from germline, CDR1 is SGHRS and CDR2 is YFSETQ. CDR3 sequence: CASSLEASSAYEQYF. The CDR3, as DNA: TGCGCCAGCAGCTTGGAGGCTAGCTCGGCCTACGAGCAGTACTTC.

This clonotype was detected a few times. The rearrangement uses TRBV15 and TRBJ1-1; D not resolved. CDR1 LNHNV and CDR2 YYDKDF come from the germline V gene (reference sequence). The CDR3 spans 14 residues. The germline V and J ends were trimmed by 4 bases and 4 bases, with 13 bases remaining between them. CDR3 loop: CATSTPRGGTEAFF. The CDR3, as DNA: TGTGCCACCAGCACCCCTCGAGGCGGCACTGAAGCTTTCTTT.

The chain employs TRBV6-5 and TRBJ1-3; D not certain. Germline CDR1 is MNHEY and CDR2 is SVGAGI. This CDR3 is built from 15 residues. The V and J ends lost 7 bases and 0 bases respectively, with 13 bases between them. The CDR3 nucleotides are TGTGCCAGCACCAGTACGGCGAGCTCTGGAAACACCATATATTTT. Its translation is CASTSTASSGNTIYF.

In its sample, this clonotype was seen a few times. The chain carries TRBV7-2 and TRBJ1-2, with a tentative D call TRBD1 (5 bases). V lost 8 bases, J lost 5 bases, and 12 bases lay in between. Germline assignment: CDR1 SGHTA and CDR2 FQGNSA. This CDR3 comprises 12 residues. CDR3 in DNA: TGTGCCAGCGCGGGGCGCCAATATGGCTACACCTTC. Translated: CASAGRQYGYTF.

The CDR3 DNA follows: TGTGCCAGCAGTTTTCGGGGGTTAGAAGCTTTCTTT. The encoded protein is CASSFRGLEAFF. This sequence joins TRBV12-3 or TRBV12-4 and TRBJ1-1, with D tentatively TRBD1 (5 bases). V lost 3 bases and J lost 8, with 10 bases in between. This CDR3 has 12 amino acids.

Remarks on this clonotype: One end of the junction is discordant with germline, which a read error may explain. The J gene is TRBJ2-4, the V gene TRBV10-1; 9 positions match TRBD1. The germline V gene has CDR1 WNHNN and CDR2 SYGVQD (reference sequence). The CDR3 totals 18 residues. CDR3 in DNA: TGCGCAAGCAGTGAGTCGATGGACAGGGGATTGGCCAAAAACATTCAGTACTTC. The encoded protein is CASSESMDRGLAKNIQYF.

This clonotype was observed at least ten times. V usage is TRBV27 and J usage is TRBJ2-1, with D perhaps matching TRBD2 (6 bases). CDR3 length: 15 residues. Between the trimmed V and J ends, which lost 4 bases and 7 bases, there was a span of 17 bases. Germline lookup yields CDR1 MNHEY and CDR2 SMNVEV (reference sequence). The chain's CDR3 is CASSSPFGGSNEQFF. CDR3 nucleotide sequence: TGTGCCAGCAGTTCCCCGTTCGGGGGTTCGAATGAGCAGTTCTTC.

Comments on this clonotype: A much larger clone lies a single base off, so this may be a read error. V is TRBV29-1 and J is TRBJ2-4, with D perhaps TRBD2 (6 bases). Gene TRBJ2-7 matches the end of the DNA better, so the J call may be wrong. The CDR3 extends over 14 amino acids. Looked up from germline, CDR1 is SQVTM and CDR2 is ANQGSEA. The chain's CDR3 is CSVEGPGRTVEQYF. Written as DNA, the CDR3 is TGCAGCGTTGAAGGCCCAGGGAGGACGGTCGAGCAGTACTTC.

The chain recombines TRBV6-2 or TRBV6-3 with TRBJ1-2, with D possibly matching TRBD1 (6 bases). V was shortened by 6 bases and J by 5 bases, with 22 bases between the two germline ends. The germline gives CDR1 MNHEY, CDR2 SVGEGT. CDR3 length: 16 residues. The CDR3 coding sequence is TGTGCCAGCAGCCCAGGGGCCAACTGGGCTTTATATGGCTACACCTTC. Encoded protein: CASSPGANWALYGYTF.

This chain links TRBV24-1 with TRBJ2-3, with 9 bases matching TRBD2. The CDR3 has 12 residues. Germline values: CDR1 KGHDR, CDR2 SFDVKD. With 1 base clipped from V and 11 bases from J, the junction kept 0 bases outside the gene matches. DNA for the CDR3: TGTGCCACCAGTGATTTTAGCGGGAGGCAGTATTTT. This sequence encodes CATSDFSGRQYF.

The chain uses TRBV20-1 and TRBJ2-5; 10 bases align to TRBD2. Matching the DNA end better, TRBJ2-7 makes the J call doubtful. The CDR3 extends over 14 amino acids. The germline V gene has CDR1 DFQATT and CDR2 SNEGSKA (reference sequence). The CDR3: CSASGSGGLDEQYF. CDR3 nucleotides: TGCAGTGCTAGTGGTAGCGGGGGGCTAGACGAGCAGTACTTC.

This clonotype has more than one count but fewer than ten. The gene calls are TRBV10-2 and TRBJ2-1; TRBD2 matches at 9 bases. The CDR3 spans 14 residues. In germline, CDR1 is WSHSY, CDR2 SAAADI. V was clipped by 8 bases and J by 7 bases; unmatched bases: 9. The CDR3 bases are TGCGCCAGCGACGGCGGGGGGGCCGATAATGAGCAGTTCTTC. The encoded protein is CASDGGGADNEQFF.

The V call is TRBV7-9, the J call TRBJ1-2; 9 bases map to TRBD1. V was pared by 2 bases and J by 2 bases, with 6 bases of the junction left unmatched. Germline V gives CDR1 SEHNR, CDR2 FQNEAQ (reference sequence). The CDR3 is 16 residues long. In DNA, the CDR3 is TGTGCCAGCAGCTTAACGAGGACAGGGGCAAACTATGGCTACACCTTC. This sequence encodes CASSLTRTGANYGYTF.

CDR3: CASGPGSGVHEQYF. The CDR3 nucleotides are TGTGCCAGCGGCCCCGGCAGCGGGGTCCACGAGCAGTACTTC. The V call is TRBV7-2, the J call TRBJ2-7; 7 bases map to TRBD2. The CDR3 totals 14 residues. CDR1 is SGHTA, CDR2 FQGNSA, per germline. J lost 5 bases, V lost 8 bases, and 12 bases had no gene match.

This clonotype was counted between two and nine times. The gene calls are TRBV6-5 and TRBJ1-1, with D possibly matching TRBD1 (6 bases). V was shortened by 0 bases and J by 3 bases, with 8 bases between the two germline ends. Germline values: CDR1 MNHEY, CDR2 SVGAGI. CDR3 length equals 14 residues. The chain's CDR3 is CASSYSRGYTEAFF. CDR3 bases: TGTGCCAGCAGTTACTCTAGGGGGTACACTGAAGCTTTCTTT.

This clonotype was seen a few times. CDR3 residues: CSAREGGTALSGANVLTF. The CDR3 bases are TGCAGTGCTAGAGAAGGGGGGACTGCGCTCTCTGGGGCCAACGTCCTGACTTTC. This chain links TRBV20-1 with TRBJ2-6; the D call may be TRBD1 or TRBD2 (6 bases each). The CDR3 is 18 amino acids. Germline CDR1 is DFQATT and CDR2 is SNEGSKA (reference sequence). The V end was cut by 0 bases, the J end by 0 bases, with 15 bases between.

This clonotype occurred once. The chain employs TRBV21-1 and TRBJ1-1. TRBV21-1 is noted as a pseudogene. The CDR3 is 17 amino acids. The CDR3 loop is CASSKDASGHGNTEDFF. For the CDR3, the DNA is TGTGCCAGCAGCAAAGATGCATCAGGTCACGGGAACACTGAAGATTTCTTT.